The 25 T cell receptor beta chains given below trace back to one sample, sequenced in a study of blood T cell repertoires in COVID-19. Method: immunoSEQ multiplex PCR; TCRdb's copy keeps in-frame clones and lacks some. The sample shows roughly 160,000 clones, around 83% of them seen only once. The sample consisted of peripheral blood. The origin of the receptors is a woman aged 50 to 60 with COVID-19, enrolled during active disease.

CDR3 in DNA: TGTGCCATCAGTACCCCTACTAGCGGGGAGATAGATACGCAGTATTTT. Protein sequence: CAISTPTSGEIDTQYF. The V gene is TRBV10-3, the J gene TRBJ2-3, with 10 bases fitting TRBD2. Germline CDR1 is ENHRY and CDR2 is SYGVKD. The ends lost 5 bases at V and 5 bases at J; junction bases unmatched: 10. CDR3 length: 16 amino acids.

This chain links TRBV4-3 with TRBJ2-3, with TRBD2 identical over 7 bases. CDR1 and CDR2 from the germline V gene are LGHNA and YSLEER. The CDR3 length is 15 residues. J lost 1 base, V lost 2 bases, and 3 bases had no gene match. DNA for the CDR3: TGCGCCAGCAGCCAACAGCGGGGCCGCACAGATACGCAGTATTTT. It specifies CASSQQRGRTDTQYF.

The rearrangement joins TRBV14 to TRBJ2-7; tentative D call: TRBD2 (6 bases). This CDR3 has 15 amino acids. Trimming stripped 1 base from V and 3 bases from J, with 13 bases between. The germline CDR1 and CDR2 sequences are SGHDN and FVKESK. In DNA form, the CDR3 reads TGTGCCAGCAGCCAAGGGGACTTAGGGTTCTACGAGCAGTACTTC. Residues: CASSQGDLGFYEQYF.

The table lists this clone with a count of one. The rearrangement links TRBV27 to TRBJ2-1, with a weak D call TRBD1 (6 bases). Trimming took off 5 bases at V and 1 base at J, with 18 bases between the two ends. Germline CDR1 and CDR2: MNHEY and SMNVEV (reference sequence). This CDR3 is built from 17 residues. This CDR3 is CASSPTAPGVSYNEQFF. The CDR3 coding sequence is TGTGCCAGCAGTCCTACTGCTCCAGGGGTGTCCTACAATGAGCAGTTCTTC.

The chain has TRBV29-1 and TRBJ2-6; 9 nucleotides match TRBD2. This CDR3 has 17 residues. Trimming at V came to 0 bases and at J to 0 bases, leaving 3 bases not matched to a gene. CDR1 is SQVTM, CDR2 ANQGSEA, per germline. CDR3 protein: CSVEDQAGGSGANVLTF. CDR3 in DNA: TGCAGCGTTGAAGATCAAGCGGGGGGCTCTGGGGCCAACGTCCTGACTTTC. The complete variable domain, with remaining parts taken from reference TRBV29-1 and TRBJ2-6, reads SAVISQKPSRDICQRGTSLTIQCQVDSQVTMMFWYRQQPGQSLTLIATANQGSEATYESGFVIDKFPISRPNLTFSTLTVSNMSPEDSSIYLCSVEDQAGGSGANVLTFGAGSRLTVL.

This chain connects TRBV27 to TRBJ1-5; D gene unclear. CDR3 size: 12 residues. With 2 bases removed from V and 6 bases from J, the gap between germline ends came to 5 bases. Per germline, CDR1 MNHEY and CDR2 SMNVEV (reference sequence). CDR3 bases: TGTGCCAGCAGTTTAACCGGTCAGCCCCAGCATTTT. Translation gives CASSLTGQPQHF.

The rearrangement links TRBV5-1 to TRBJ2-3; 10 nucleotides line up with TRBD2. Germline V gene data show CDR1 as SGHRS and CDR2 as YFSETQ. CDR3 length equals 16 residues. V shed 4 bases and J 0 bases; nucleotides not matched to a gene: 5. The CDR3 coding sequence is TGCGCCAGCAGCCTATATAGCGGGGGGAGCACAGATACGCAGTATTTT. It encodes CASSLYSGGSTDTQYF.

Here the CDR3 reads CASSSGGRSTDTQYF. The CDR3 nucleotides are TGCGCCAGCAGCTCGGGGGGGCGGAGCACAGATACGCAGTATTTT. The J gene is TRBJ2-3, the V gene TRBV5-1, with 8 bases that match TRBD2. The CDR3 has 15 residues. V shed 3 bases, J shed 0 bases, and the junction held 3 bases outside the gene matches. Germline V CDR1 and CDR2: SGHRS, YFSETQ.

This clone came up a few times. The V gene is TRBV18, the J gene TRBJ2-7; D not certain. The V gene's germline CDR1 is KGHSH and CDR2 LQKENI. Trimming took 0 bases from V and 7 from J, leaving 16 bases between them. The CDR3 runs to 15 residues. The CDR3 sequence: CASSPPYPELVEQYF. The CDR3 nucleotides are TGTGCCAGCTCACCACCGTACCCGGAGTTGGTGGAGCAGTACTTC.

The chain is built from TRBV10-3 and TRBJ2-5; 7 bases map to TRBD1. Germline loops: CDR1 ENHRY, CDR2 SYGVKD. The V gene end was trimmed by 9 bases and the J gene end by 2 bases; junction bases not matched to a gene: 12. This CDR3 has 15 amino acids. In DNA, the CDR3 is TGTGCCATAAGAGACGGCCGGGACAGTCAAGAGACCCAGTACTTC. Translated, it gives CAIRDGRDSQETQYF.

The sample holds a few counts of this clone. This chain joins TRBV7-9 and TRBJ1-1; D unresolved. The CDR3 has 16 amino acids. V dropped 1 base and J dropped 1 base, with 13 bases sitting between them. Germline V gives CDR1 SEHNR, CDR2 FQNEAQ (reference sequence). CDR3 region: CASSLGPRLENTEAFF. CDR3 DNA: TGTGCCAGCAGCTTAGGTCCGAGGTTGGAGAACACTGAAGCTTTCTTT.

The rearrangement links TRBV24-1 to TRBJ2-2, with 8 nucleotides matching TRBD1. Germline CDR1 KGHDR, CDR2 SFDVKD. Losses at the gene ends were 9 bases for V and 4 bases for J; bases not matched to a gene: 6. The CDR3 is 14 residues long. CDR3 amino acids: CATAGGYGTGELFF. The DNA for the CDR3 is TGTGCCACCGCAGGGGGCTATGGCACCGGGGAGCTGTTTTTT.

V gene TRBV11-2 combines with J gene TRBJ2-5, with 7 bases lining up with TRBD2. CDR3 size: 17 residues. Germline V gene lookup returns CDR1 SGHAT and CDR2 FQNNGV. V gave up 6 bases and J gave up 4 bases; unmatched junction bases: 17. CDR3 residues: CASRPGRGGEVGETQYF. The CDR3 DNA reads TGTGCCAGCAGACCTGGGAGGGGTGGTGAAGTTGGAGAGACCCAGTACTTC.

The chain combines TRBV28 with TRBJ1-2, with D hard to call. The CDR3 consists of 14 residues. Germline V gives CDR1 MDHEN, CDR2 SYDVKM. Trimming cost V 5 bases and J 1 base, with 11 bases left between them. CDR3 DNA sequence: TGTGCCAGCAGTCACGCCAGATATAACTATGGCTACACCTTC. Translated, it gives CASSHARYNYGYTF.

Written as DNA, the CDR3 is TGTGCCAGCAGTCACATCCGGGACAGGAACACTGAAGCTTTCTTT. This gives the protein CASSHIRDRNTEAFF. The chain has TRBV6-1 and TRBJ1-1, with 7 bases fitting TRBD1. The CDR3 sequence is 15 residues long. The V segment lost 5 bases and the J segment 1 base; nucleotides outside the gene matches: 7. Looked up from germline, CDR1 is MNHNS and CDR2 is SASEGT.

The chain carries TRBV13 and TRBJ2-7, with D possibly TRBD1 on 5 matching bases. The CDR3 runs 13 residues. Between the trimmed V and J ends, which lost 0 bases and 3 bases, there was a span of 6 bases. Germline lookup yields CDR1 PRHDT and CDR2 FYEKMQ (reference sequence). The DNA of the CDR3 is TGTGCCAGCAGCTTAGGGGACAACTACGAGCAGTACTTC. It translates to CASSLGDNYEQYF.

This rearrangement joins TRBV30 to TRBJ1-1; D gene unclear. CDR3 length: 11 amino acids. Per the germline V gene, CDR1 is GTSNPN and CDR2 is SVGIG (reference sequence). Trimming removed 2 bases at V and 10 bases at J, with 11 bases between. The CDR3 DNA reads as TGTGCCTGGAGTATCAGGCAAAGAGCTTTCTTT. It yields the protein CAWSIRQRAFF.

Regarding this clone: The junction departs from the called germline gene at one end, perhaps through a read error. V gene TRBV15 combines with J gene TRBJ2-7, with D possibly being TRBD2 (5 bases). The CDR3 is 16 amino acids. From germline, CDR1 is LNHNV and CDR2 YYDKDF (reference sequence). This chain's CDR3 is CATSREDVGGLYGQYF. In nucleotides, the CDR3 is TGTGCCACCAGCAGAGAGGACGTTGGAGGCCTTTACGGGCAGTACTTC.

For this clone: The identical CDR3 is also encoded by other nucleotide sequences in the sample. V and J are TRBV2 and TRBJ1-5; a weak D match, TRBD1 (5 bases). V was trimmed by 6 bases and J by 1 base, leaving 10 bases between them. Germline CDR1 reads SNHLY; CDR2 reads FYNNEI. The CDR3 covers 14 residues. CDR3 in amino acids: CASRAGVSNQPQHF. The DNA for the CDR3 is TGTGCCAGCAGAGCGGGGGTCAGCAATCAGCCCCAGCATTTT.

This chain's CDR3 is CASSLGSGGRTDTQYF. DNA of the CDR3: TGTGCCAGCAGCTTAGGATCGGGGGGCCGCACAGATACGCAGTATTTT. This rearrangement joins TRBV11-3 to TRBJ2-3; maybe TRBD2 (7 bases). The CDR3 runs to 16 residues. The germline V gene has CDR1 SGHNT and CDR2 YENEEA. Between the trimmed V and J ends, which lost 1 base and 1 base, there was a span of 12 bases.

This clone has only one observation. The CDR3 bases are TGCGCCAGCAGTGATGGGGGGACAGGGGCCTACGAGCAGTACTTC. Translation: CASSDGGTGAYEQYF. The J gene is TRBJ2-7, the V gene TRBV10-1, with 10 nucleotides matching TRBD1. This CDR3 is 15 amino acids long. V was clipped by 3 bases and J by 2 bases; unmatched bases: 4. CDR1 WNHNN and CDR2 SYGVQD come from the germline V gene (reference sequence).

The chain is built from TRBV6-2 or TRBV6-3 and TRBJ2-1, with unresolved D. Trimming pared 6 bases from V and 10 bases from J, leaving 13 bases between. The CDR3 sequence is 12 residues long. From germline, CDR1 is MNHEY and CDR2 SVGEGT. In nucleotides, the CDR3 is TGTGCCAGCAGCCACCGGAGCGTAGAGCAGTTCTTC. This translates into CASSHRSVEQFF.

The V call is TRBV3-1 (or the pseudogene TRBV3-2), the J call TRBJ2-7, with a tentative D call TRBD2 (5 bases). The CDR3 spans 12 residues. Germline-derived CDR1 and CDR2 are LGHDT and YNNKEL (reference sequence). Trimming took off 6 bases at V and 4 bases at J, with 10 bases between the two ends. The CDR3 coding sequence is TGTGCCAGCAGAGGACTTAATTACGAGCAGTACTTC. Protein product: CASRGLNYEQYF.

The V and J genes are TRBV18 and TRBJ2-2, with a possible D match to TRBD2 (6 bases). The germline V and J ends were trimmed by 2 bases and 0 bases, with 10 bases remaining between them. The CDR3 is 16 residues long. Germline CDR1 and CDR2: KGHSH and LQKENI. The CDR3 DNA follows: TGTGCCAGCTCACCAGCGGGAACACCGAACACCGGGGAGCTGTTTTTT. Translated: CASSPAGTPNTGELFF. Together with reference TRBV18 and TRBJ2-2, the CDR3 gives the full variable domain: NAGVMQNPRHLVRRRGQEARLRCSPMKGHSHVYWYRQLPEEGLKFMVYLQKENIIDESGMPKERFSAEFPKEGPSILRIQQVVRGDSAAYFCASSPAGTPNTGELFFGEGSRLTVL.

Note on this clone: The same CDR3 is also encoded by other DNA sequences in this sample. The chain employs TRBV12-5 and TRBJ2-5; D unresolved. Germline V CDR1 and CDR2: LGHNT, FRNRAP. Between the trimmed V and J ends, which lost 1 base and 4 bases, there was a span of 7 bases. This CDR3 spans 13 amino acids. The CDR3 region is CASGLGGGETQYF. CDR3 DNA: TGTGCTAGTGGTTTGGGAGGTGGAGAGACCCAGTACTTC.